These 20 T cell receptor beta chains share one sample of origin, sequenced in a study of early T cells in non-severe SARS-CoV-2 infection. From the 5' RACE reads, TCRdb called clonotypes with MiXCR, one entry per CDR3 protein. The sample lists tens of thousands of distinct CDR3 sequences, roughly a tenth seen once, with 6% to 8% in the top ten. Sequencing was carried out using whole blood. The receptor source for this set is an adult who was a healthcare worker with PCR-confirmed SARS-CoV-2 infection or an uninfected control (not recorded which).

This clonotype was detected only a few times. The chain uses TRBV29-1 and TRBJ2-7, with D possibly being TRBD1 or TRBD2 (5 bases each). The ends were cut back, 6 bases at V and 0 bases at J, with 18 bases in the middle. Germline values: CDR1 SQVTM, CDR2 ANQGSEA. The CDR3 totals 15 residues. The CDR3 coding sequence is TGCAGCGTATGGGGGACGGCGAATATCTCCTACGAGCAGTACTTC. Encoded protein: CSVWGTANISYEQYF.

This clonotype has at least ten counts. The gene calls are TRBV4-3 and TRBJ1-2; D remains unclear. Germline CDR1 LGHNA, CDR2 YSLEER. Trimming took off 1 base at V and 1 base at J, with 10 bases between the two ends. The CDR3 consists of 15 residues. This CDR3 reads CASSQARLDNYGYTF. Written as DNA, the CDR3 is TGCGCCAGCAGCCAAGCACGACTAGATAACTATGGCTACACCTTC.

This clonotype was detected many times. The V call is TRBV4-3, the J call TRBJ1-2; D is unresolved. This CDR3 contains 15 residues. The V gene lost 0 bases and the J gene lost 8 bases, with 16 bases spanning the gap. CDR1 is LGHNA, CDR2 YSLEER, per germline. The CDR3 DNA is TGCGCCAGCAGCCAAGACGGACTCCCGAGGATGGGCTACACCTTC. Amino acid sequence: CASSQDGLPRMGYTF.

This clonotype was counted many times. The J gene is TRBJ2-3, the V gene TRBV7-2; either TRBD1 or TRBD2 may supply D (5 bases each). CDR1 is SGHTA, CDR2 FQGNSA, per germline. V was shortened by 3 bases and J by 1 base, with 11 bases between the two germline ends. CDR3 length: 15 amino acids. The CDR3 nucleotides are TGTGCCAGCAGCTTCAAGGGGCGGGGCACAGATACGCAGTATTTT. It encodes CASSFKGRGTDTQYF.

This clonotype was counted ten times or more. A read error may produce the germline difference seen at one junction end. The V call is TRBV7-2, the J call TRBJ2-7, with a weak D call TRBD2 (7 bases). CDR1 is SGHTA and CDR2 is FQGNSA in the germline V gene. The CDR3 is 14 residues long. CDR3 DNA: TGTGCCAGCAGCCGCGGGGGACACTCCTACGGAGGGAACTTC. It translates to CASSRGGHSYGGNF. The full variable domain, rest sourced from reference TRBV7-2 and TRBJ2-7, is GAGVSQSPSNKVTEKGKDVELRCDPISGHTALYWYRQSLGQGLEFLIYFQGNSAPDKSGLPSDRFSAERTGGSVSTLTIQRTQQEDSAVYLCASSRGGHSYGGNFGPGTRLTVT.

The chain links TRBV5-1 to TRBJ2-1, with TRBD2 matching 9 bases. The V and J ends lost 4 bases and 10 bases, in that order; junction bases with no gene match: 6. Germline loops: CDR1 SGHRS, CDR2 YFSETQ. There are 13 residues in the CDR3. This CDR3 is CASSGVTSGEQFF. The CDR3 nucleotides read TGCGCCAGCAGCGGGGTGACTAGCGGCGAGCAGTTCTTC.

The chain is built from TRBV2 and TRBJ2-7; D is perhaps TRBD1 or TRBD2 (6 bases each). The germline V gene has CDR1 SNHLY and CDR2 FYNNEI. V was shortened by 7 bases and J by 7 bases, with 17 bases between the two germline ends. The CDR3 is 13 amino acids. The CDR3 reads CASMYSGGGEQYF. The DNA of the CDR3 is TGTGCCAGCATGTACAGTGGAGGGGGGGAGCAGTACTTC.

This clonotype was seen a handful of times. This chain connects TRBV4-1 to TRBJ2-3, with 7 bases identical to TRBD2. The CDR3 has 15 residues. Unmatched junction bases numbered 4, after V lost 0 bases and J lost 4 bases. Germline V CDR1 and CDR2: MGHRA, YSYEKL. The CDR3 region has the DNA TGCGCCAGCAGCCAAGACGGCGGGAGAGCAGATACGCAGTATTTT. It specifies CASSQDGGRADTQYF.

This clonotype was counted ten times or more. The gene calls are TRBV11-2 and TRBJ2-7; 9 bases agree with TRBD1. CDR1 is SGHAT and CDR2 is FQNNGV in the germline V gene. The V segment lost 5 bases and the J segment 4 bases; nucleotides outside the gene matches: 9. This CDR3 contains 15 residues. In DNA form, the CDR3 reads TGTGCCAGCAGCCCTAACAGGGGGCCTTATTACGAGCAGTACTTC. Translating it yields CASSPNRGPYYEQYF.

This clonotype was observed at least ten times. The chain couples TRBV5-6 to TRBJ1-1; D perhaps matches TRBD1 (6 bases). The germline CDR1 and CDR2 sequences are SGHDT and YYEEEE. V was pared by 2 bases and J by 10 bases, with 15 bases between. This CDR3 region has 13 residues. CDR3 nucleotides: TGTGCCAGCAGCTTCCTCGACAGGCTCGGAGCTTTCTTT. Translating it yields CASSFLDRLGAFF.

Note on this clonotype: A much larger clone is a single base away; this may be a read error. The chain links TRBV10-3 to TRBJ2-1; 13 bases agree with TRBD2. CDR1 ENHRY and CDR2 SYGVKD come from the germline V gene. The V gene end was trimmed by 5 bases and the J gene end by 6 bases; junction bases not matched to a gene: 4. The CDR3 totals 15 residues. CDR3 residues: CAISRTSGRGNEQFF. DNA of the CDR3: TGTGCCATCAGTAGAACTAGCGGGAGGGGCAATGAGCAGTTCTTC.

This clonotype was seen at least ten times. CDR3 nucleotides: TGTGCCAGCAGCTTAGTTGGAGATACGCAGTATTTT. Its protein is CASSLVGDTQYF. This chain connects TRBV7-9 to TRBJ2-3; D gene unclear. Per the germline V gene, CDR1 is SEHNR and CDR2 is FQNEAQ (reference sequence). This CDR3 has 12 residues. The V and J ends lost 1 base and 5 bases respectively, with 4 bases between them. Full variable domain (remainder filled in from reference TRBV7-9 and TRBJ2-3): DTGVSQNPRHKITKRGQNVTFRCDPISEHNRLYWYRQTLGQGPEFLTYFQNEAQLEKSRLLSDRFSAERPKGSFSTLEIQRTEQGDSAMYLCASSLVGDTQYFGPGTRLTVL.

The chain employs TRBV18 and TRBJ2-1; TRBD2 agrees at 10 bases. Germline trimming cut 3 bases from V and 6 bases from J; bases unmatched to any gene: 17. Per germline, CDR1 KGHSH and CDR2 LQKENI. The CDR3 length is 19 residues. The CDR3 nucleotides read TGTGCCAGCTCACCCACGATAATCGAGCTAGCGGGAGTGGGCAATGAGCAGTTCTTC. Translation gives CASSPTIIELAGVGNEQFF.

This clonotype was seen repeatedly, ten times or more. CDR3 in DNA: TGTGCCAGCAGCCCTCGACTAGCGGGTTACAATGAGCAGTTCTTC. Its protein is CASSPRLAGYNEQFF. This chain joins TRBV12-3 or TRBV12-4 and TRBJ2-1; 10 positions match TRBD2. V shed 6 bases and J 4 bases; nucleotides not matched to a gene: 6. CDR3 length: 15 residues.

This clonotype has ten or more counts. V and J are TRBV11-2 and TRBJ2-3; D not certain. Germline V gene data show CDR1 as SGHAT and CDR2 as FQNNGV. Trimming took off 5 bases at V and 1 base at J, with 13 bases between the two ends. There are 15 residues in the CDR3. The CDR3, as DNA: TGTGCCAGCAGCCCCCTTGGGCGTCGCACAGATACGCAGTATTTT. Translated: CASSPLGRRTDTQYF. Full variable domain (missing parts from reference TRBV11-2 and TRBJ2-3): EAGVAQSPRYKIIEKRQSVAFWCNPISGHATLYWYQQILGQGPKLLIQFQNNGVVDDSQLPKDRFSAERLKGVDSTLKIQPAKLEDSAVYLCASSPLGRRTDTQYFGPGTRLTVL.

For this clonotype: Compared with germline, one end of the junction differs, possibly owing to a read error. The rearrangement joins TRBV12-3 or TRBV12-4 to TRBJ2-2; 11 bases map to TRBD2. CDR3 length: 15 amino acids. The CDR3 sequence is CASSRPGLAGGGLFF. CDR3 DNA sequence: TGTGCCAGCAGCCGACCCGGACTAGCGGGCGGGGGGCTGTTTTTT.

This clonotype was counted ten times or more. The chain is built from TRBV6-5 and TRBJ2-1, with 7 positions matching TRBD2. This CDR3 has 17 residues. With 0 bases clipped from V and 2 bases from J, the junction kept 7 bases outside the gene matches. The germline V gene has CDR1 MNHEY and CDR2 SVGAGI. CDR3 amino acids: CASSYSFAGDAYNEQFF. CDR3 nucleotide sequence: TGTGCCAGCAGTTACTCATTTGCGGGAGACGCCTACAATGAGCAGTTCTTC.

J is TRBJ2-1 and V is TRBV7-2; possible D gene TRBD2, 5 bases. V gave up 2 bases and J gave up 9 bases, with 11 bases separating them. The CDR3 loop spans 13 amino acids. CDR1 and CDR2 from the germline V gene are SGHTA and FQGNSA. The CDR3 loop is CASSLNLASEQFF. CDR3 bases: TGTGCCAGCAGCTTAAACCTAGCTAGTGAGCAGTTCTTC.

The sample holds many counts of this clonotype. The DNA for the CDR3 is TGTGCCGCCCGCGGGGGTACAGATACGCAGTATTTT. Its translation: CAARGGTDTQYF. The V gene is TRBV7-9, the J gene TRBJ2-3, with 7 bases fitting TRBD2. The trim removed 11 bases at V and 3 bases at J, leaving 5 bases unmatched. The CDR3 totals 12 residues. The germline V gene has CDR1 SEHNR and CDR2 FQNEAQ (reference sequence).

This clonotype showed up many times. One junction end disagrees with the germline gene, perhaps due to a read error. This rearrangement joins TRBV7-7 to TRBJ2-5, with TRBD2 identical over 8 bases. Germline V gives CDR1 SSHAT, CDR2 FNYEAQ (reference sequence). The CDR3 runs 16 residues. DNA for the CDR3: TGTGCTAGCAGCTTAGGGGCCGTAGCGGGGCAAGAGACCCAGTACTTC. It is translated as CASSLGAVAGQETQYF.